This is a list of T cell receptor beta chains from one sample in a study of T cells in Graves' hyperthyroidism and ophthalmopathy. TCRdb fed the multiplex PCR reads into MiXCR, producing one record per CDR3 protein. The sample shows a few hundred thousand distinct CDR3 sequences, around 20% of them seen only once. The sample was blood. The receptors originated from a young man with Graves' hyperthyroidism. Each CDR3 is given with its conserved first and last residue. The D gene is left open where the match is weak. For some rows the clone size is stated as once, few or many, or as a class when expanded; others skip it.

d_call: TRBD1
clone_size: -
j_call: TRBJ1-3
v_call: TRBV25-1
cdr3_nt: TGTGCCAGCAGCGTTAATGGACAGGAAGATATCGTGCCCAACGGAAACACCATATATTTT
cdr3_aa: CASSVNGQEDIVPNGNTIYF

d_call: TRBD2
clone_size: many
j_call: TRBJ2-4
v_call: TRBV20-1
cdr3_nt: TGCAGTGCAATTAGCGGGGGGGCCAAAAACATTCAGTACTTC
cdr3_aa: CSAISGGAKNIQYF

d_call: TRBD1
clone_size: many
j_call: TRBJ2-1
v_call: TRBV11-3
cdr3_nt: TGTGCCAGCAGCCCGGGACAGGGGGCCACCAATGAGCAGTTCTTC
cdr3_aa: CASSPGQGATNEQFF

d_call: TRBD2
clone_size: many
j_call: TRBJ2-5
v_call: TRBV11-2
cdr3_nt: TGTGCCAGCAGCTTACGGGGACTAGCGGTTCAAGAGACCCAGTACTTC
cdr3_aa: CASSLRGLAVQETQYF

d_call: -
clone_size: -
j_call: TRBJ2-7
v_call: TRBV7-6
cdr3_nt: TGTGCCGGCAGCTTAGCGACAGGTCCCCACTACGAGCAGTACTTC
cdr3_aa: CAGSLATGPHYEQYF

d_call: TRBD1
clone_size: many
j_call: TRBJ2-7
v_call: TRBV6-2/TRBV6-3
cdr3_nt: TGTGCCAGCAGTTACGGGGACAGGGCCGAGCAGTACTTC
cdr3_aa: CASSYGDRAEQYF

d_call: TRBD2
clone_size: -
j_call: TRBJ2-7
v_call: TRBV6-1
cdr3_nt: TGTGCCAGCAGTAATTGGGTAGCGGGGAACGAGCAGTACTTC
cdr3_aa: CASSNWVAGNEQYF

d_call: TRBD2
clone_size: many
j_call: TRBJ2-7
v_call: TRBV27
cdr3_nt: TGTGCCAGCAGTCTAGGCGGGACTAGCGGGGGCTACGAGCAGTACTTC
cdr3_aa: CASSLGGTSGGYEQYF

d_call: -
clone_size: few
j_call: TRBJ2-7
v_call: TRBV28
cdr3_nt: TGTGCCAGCAGTTATAGCGTGATCTCCTACGAGCAGTACTTC
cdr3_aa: CASSYSVISYEQYF

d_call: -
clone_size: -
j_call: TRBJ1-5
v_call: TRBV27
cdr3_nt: TGTGCCAGCAGTTTGACTACAGGGTCTTGGCAGCCCCAGCATTTT
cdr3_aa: CASSLTTGSWQPQHF

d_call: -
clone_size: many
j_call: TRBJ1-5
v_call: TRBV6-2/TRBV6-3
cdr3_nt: TGTGCCACCCAGGGGAGGATTATCCAACAGCCCCAGCATTTT
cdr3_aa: CATQGRIIQQPQHF

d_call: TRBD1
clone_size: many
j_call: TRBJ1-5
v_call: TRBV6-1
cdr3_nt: TGTGCCAGCAGTGGCGCGGACAGGCTTAATCAGCCCCAGCATTTT
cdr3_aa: CASSGADRLNQPQHF

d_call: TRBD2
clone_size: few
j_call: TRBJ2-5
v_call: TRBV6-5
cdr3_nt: TGTGCCAGCAGTTACTCCCCCCCGGGACTAGCGAACCAAGAGACCCAGTACTTC
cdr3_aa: CASSYSPPGLANQETQYF

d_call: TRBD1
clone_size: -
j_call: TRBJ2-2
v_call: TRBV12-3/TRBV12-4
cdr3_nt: TGTGCCAGCAGTTTGAGGACAGGGTACACCGGGGAGCTGTTTTTT
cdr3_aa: CASSLRTGYTGELFF

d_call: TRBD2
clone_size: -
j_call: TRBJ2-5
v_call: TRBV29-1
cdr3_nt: TGCAGCGTGGAGACTAGCGGGAGTGAGACCCAGTACTTC
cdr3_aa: CSVETSGSETQYF

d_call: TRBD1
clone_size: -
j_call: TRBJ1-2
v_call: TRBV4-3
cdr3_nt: TGCGCCAGCAGCCAAGGAATCGTGCCAGGGGGCTATGGCTACACCTTC
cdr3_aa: CASSQGIVPGGYGYTF

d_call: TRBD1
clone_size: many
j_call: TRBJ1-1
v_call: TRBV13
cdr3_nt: TGTGCCAGCAGCTTGACAGGGGAACGTGAAGCTTTCTTT
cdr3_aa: CASSLTGEREAFF

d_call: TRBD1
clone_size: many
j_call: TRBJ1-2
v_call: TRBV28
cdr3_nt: TGTGCCAGCGGACGAATGAGGTTCTCGGACAGGGGATATGGCTACACCTTC
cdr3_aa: CASGRMRFSDRGYGYTF

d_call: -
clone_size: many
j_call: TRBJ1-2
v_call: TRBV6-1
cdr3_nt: TGTGCCAGCAGTGAACGGCGGCCTCCGGGAGGCTACACCTTC
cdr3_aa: CASSERRPPGGYTF

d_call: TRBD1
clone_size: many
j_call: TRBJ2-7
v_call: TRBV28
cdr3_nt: TGTGCCGGCAGTAAGGGGACAGGGGTCTTGTACGAGCAGTACTTC
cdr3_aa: CAGSKGTGVLYEQYF

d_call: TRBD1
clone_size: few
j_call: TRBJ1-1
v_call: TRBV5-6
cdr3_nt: TGTGCCAGCAGCTTGACGGGCGGGCAGGGGGTAGCTTTCTTT
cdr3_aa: CASSLTGGQGVAFF

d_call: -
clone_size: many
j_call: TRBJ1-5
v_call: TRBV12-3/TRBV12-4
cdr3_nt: TGTGCCAGCAGTTCGCGGCCAGGCCATCAGCCCCAGCATTTT
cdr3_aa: CASSSRPGHQPQHF

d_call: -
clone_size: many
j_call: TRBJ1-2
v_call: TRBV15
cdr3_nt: TGTGCCACCAGCAGAGATCTTGGCAGCCTCTATGGCTACACCTTC
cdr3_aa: CATSRDLGSLYGYTF

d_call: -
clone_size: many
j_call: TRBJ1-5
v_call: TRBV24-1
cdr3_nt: TGTGCCACCAGTGCGGGAGTCGGCAATCAGCCCCAGCATTTT
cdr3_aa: CATSAGVGNQPQHF

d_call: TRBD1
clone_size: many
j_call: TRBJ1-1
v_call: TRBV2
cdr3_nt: TGTGCCAGCAACCGGGACAGGGGGAGTGGTGAAGCTTTCTTT
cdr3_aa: CASNRDRGSGEAFF

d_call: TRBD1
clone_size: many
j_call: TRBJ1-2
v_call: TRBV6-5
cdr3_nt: TGTGCCAGCAGTACAACAGGGGGCGATGGCTACACCTTC
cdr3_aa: CASSTTGGDGYTF

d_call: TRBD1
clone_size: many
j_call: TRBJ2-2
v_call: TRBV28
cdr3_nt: TGTGCCAGCAGTTCCTACAGGGGCCCGAACACCGGGGAGCTGTTTTTT
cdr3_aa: CASSSYRGPNTGELFF

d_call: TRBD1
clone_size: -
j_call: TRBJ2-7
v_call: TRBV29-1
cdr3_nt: TGCAGCGTTCCGGGACAGGGCTACGAGCAGTACTTC
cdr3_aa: CSVPGQGYEQYF

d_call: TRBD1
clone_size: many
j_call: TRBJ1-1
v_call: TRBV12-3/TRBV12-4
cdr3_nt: TGTGCCAGCCAGACAGGGGCCTATAACACTGAAGCTTTCTTT
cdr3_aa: CASQTGAYNTEAFF

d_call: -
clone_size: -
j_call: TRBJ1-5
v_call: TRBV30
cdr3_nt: TGTGCCTATGGCAGGGGTGGCAATCAGCCCCAGCATTTT
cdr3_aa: CAYGRGGNQPQHF

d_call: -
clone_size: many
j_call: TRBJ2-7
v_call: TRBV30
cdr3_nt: TGTGCCTGGAGTGTACCGAGCTACGAGCAGTACTTC
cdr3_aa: CAWSVPSYEQYF

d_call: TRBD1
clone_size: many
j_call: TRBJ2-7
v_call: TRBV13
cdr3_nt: TGTGCCAGCAGCTTATCGAAGGACAGGGGATCCTACGAGCAGTACTTC
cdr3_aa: CASSLSKDRGSYEQYF

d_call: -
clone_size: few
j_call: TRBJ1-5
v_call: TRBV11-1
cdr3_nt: TGTGCCAGCAGCTTAGACGGCCATACGAATCAGCCCCAGCATTTT
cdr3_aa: CASSLDGHTNQPQHF

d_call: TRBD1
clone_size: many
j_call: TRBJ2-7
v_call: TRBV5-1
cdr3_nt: TGCGCCAGCAGCCCGGGACAGGGTTTTATCGAGCAGTACTTC
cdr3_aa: CASSPGQGFIEQYF

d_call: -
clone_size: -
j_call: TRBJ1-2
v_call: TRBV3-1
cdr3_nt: TGTGCCAGCAGCCAACTTTCCGGGAGCTATGGCTACACCTTC
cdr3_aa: CASSQLSGSYGYTF

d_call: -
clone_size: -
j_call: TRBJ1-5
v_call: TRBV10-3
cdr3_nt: TGTGCCATCAGTGAGGGTTTCGTGAGCAATCAGCCCCAGCATTTT
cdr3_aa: CAISEGFVSNQPQHF

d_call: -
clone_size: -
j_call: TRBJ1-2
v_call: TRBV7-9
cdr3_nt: TGTGCCAGCAGCGCGGATCCGGGAGACTATGGCTACACCTTC
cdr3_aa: CASSADPGDYGYTF

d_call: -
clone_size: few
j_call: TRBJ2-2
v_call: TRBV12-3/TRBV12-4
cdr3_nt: TGTGCCAGCAGTTTAAGAACCCTGGGGCCAGCGAACACCGGGGAGCTGTTTTTT
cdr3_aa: CASSLRTLGPANTGELFF

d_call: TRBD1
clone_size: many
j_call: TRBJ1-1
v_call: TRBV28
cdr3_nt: TGTGCCAGCAGTTTCCCCGGGACAGCAATGAACACTGAAGCTTTCTTT
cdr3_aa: CASSFPGTAMNTEAFF

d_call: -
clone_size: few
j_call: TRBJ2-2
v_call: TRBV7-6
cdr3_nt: TGTGCCAGCAGCTTTCAGGGGCGCCACACCGGGGAGCTGTTTTTT
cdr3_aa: CASSFQGRHTGELFF

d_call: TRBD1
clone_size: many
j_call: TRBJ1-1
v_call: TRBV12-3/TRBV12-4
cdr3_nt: TGTGCCAGCAGTGCAGGGGGCGTTCGGCGGACTGAAGCTTTCTTT
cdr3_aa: CASSAGGVRRTEAFF

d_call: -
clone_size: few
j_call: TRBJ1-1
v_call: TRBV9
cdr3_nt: TGTGCCAGCAGCGCCTCACAGGTGAACACTGAAGCTTTCTTT
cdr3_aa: CASSASQVNTEAFF

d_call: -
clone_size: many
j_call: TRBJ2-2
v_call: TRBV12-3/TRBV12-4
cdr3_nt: TGTGCCACTGAGCCGGGTGACACCGGGGAGCTGTTTTTT
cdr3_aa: CATEPGDTGELFF

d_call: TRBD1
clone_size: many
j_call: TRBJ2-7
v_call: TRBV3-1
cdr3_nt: TGTGCCAGCAGCCGACACCGGACAGGGGAAGAGCAGTACTTC
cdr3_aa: CASSRHRTGEEQYF

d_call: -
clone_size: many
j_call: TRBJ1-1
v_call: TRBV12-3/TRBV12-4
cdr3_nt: TGTGCCAGCAGTCCCCGGGGGGGGGACACTGAAGCTTTCTTT
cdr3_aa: CASSPRGGDTEAFF

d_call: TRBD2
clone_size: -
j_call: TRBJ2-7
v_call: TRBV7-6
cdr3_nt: TGTGCCAGCAGCTTAGGTATAGCGGGAACCACCTACGAGCAGTACTTC
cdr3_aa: CASSLGIAGTTYEQYF

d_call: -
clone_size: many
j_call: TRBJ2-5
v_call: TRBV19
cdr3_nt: TGTGCCAGTAGTATTAGGACGACAGTTCAAGAGACCCAGTACTTC
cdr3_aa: CASSIRTTVQETQYF

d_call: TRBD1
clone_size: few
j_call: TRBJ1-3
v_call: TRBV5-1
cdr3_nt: TGCGCCAGCAGCTTGGGGGGGACAGGATCTGGAAACACCATATATTTT
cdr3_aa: CASSLGGTGSGNTIYF

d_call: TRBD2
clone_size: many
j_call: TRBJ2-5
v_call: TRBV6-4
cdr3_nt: TGTGCCAGCGTAAGACTAGCTTTCGCGGAGACCCAGTACTTC
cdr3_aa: CASVRLAFAETQYF

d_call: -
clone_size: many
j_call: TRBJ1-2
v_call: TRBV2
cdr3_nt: TGTGCCAGCACCAGGGTCTATGGCTACACCTTC
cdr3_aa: CASTRVYGYTF

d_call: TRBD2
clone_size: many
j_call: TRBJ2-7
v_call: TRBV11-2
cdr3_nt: TGTGCCAGCAGCTCTTGGCCAAACGGGGGGGAGCAGTACTTC
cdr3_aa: CASSSWPNGGEQYF

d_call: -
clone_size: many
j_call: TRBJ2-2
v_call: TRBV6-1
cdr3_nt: TGTGCCAGCAGACGCGACAGGAACACCGGGGAGCTGTTTTTT
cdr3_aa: CASRRDRNTGELFF